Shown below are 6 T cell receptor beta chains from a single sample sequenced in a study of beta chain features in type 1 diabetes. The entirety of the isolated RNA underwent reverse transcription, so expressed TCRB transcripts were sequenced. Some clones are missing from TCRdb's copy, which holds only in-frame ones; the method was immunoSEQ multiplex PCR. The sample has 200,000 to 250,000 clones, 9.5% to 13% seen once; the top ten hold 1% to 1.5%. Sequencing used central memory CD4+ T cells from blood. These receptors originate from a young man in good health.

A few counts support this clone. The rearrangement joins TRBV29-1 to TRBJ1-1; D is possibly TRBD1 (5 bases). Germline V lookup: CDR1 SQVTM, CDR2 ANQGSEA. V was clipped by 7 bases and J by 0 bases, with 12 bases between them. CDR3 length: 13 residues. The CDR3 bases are TGCAGCGCTGGGACCGATATGAACACTGAAGCTTTCTTT. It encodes CSAGTDMNTEAFF.

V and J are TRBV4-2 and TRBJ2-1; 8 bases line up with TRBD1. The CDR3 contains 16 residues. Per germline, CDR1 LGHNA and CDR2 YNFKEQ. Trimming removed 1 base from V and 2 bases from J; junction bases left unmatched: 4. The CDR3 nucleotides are TGTGCCAGCAGCCAAGGACAGGGGCCAACCTACAATGAGCAGTTCTTC. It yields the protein CASSQGQGPTYNEQFF.

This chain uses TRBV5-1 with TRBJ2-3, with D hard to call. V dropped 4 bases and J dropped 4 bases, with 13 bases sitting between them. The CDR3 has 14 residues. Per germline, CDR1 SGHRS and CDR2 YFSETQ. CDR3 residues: CASSTEPTSDTQYF. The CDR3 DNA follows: TGCGCCAGCAGCACTGAGCCAACGTCAGATACGCAGTATTTT. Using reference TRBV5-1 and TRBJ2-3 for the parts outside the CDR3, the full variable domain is KAGVTQTPRYLIKTRGQQVTLSCSPISGHRSVSWYQQTPGQGLQFLFEYFSETQRNKGNFPGRFSGRQFSNSRSEMNVSTLELGDSALYLCASSTEPTSDTQYFGPGTRLTVL.

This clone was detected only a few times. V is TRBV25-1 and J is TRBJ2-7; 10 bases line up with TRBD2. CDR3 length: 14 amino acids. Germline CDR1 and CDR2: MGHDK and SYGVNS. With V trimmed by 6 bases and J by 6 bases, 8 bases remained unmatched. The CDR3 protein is CASRPAGGPSEQYF. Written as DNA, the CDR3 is TGTGCCAGCAGACCAGCGGGAGGGCCCTCCGAGCAGTACTTC.

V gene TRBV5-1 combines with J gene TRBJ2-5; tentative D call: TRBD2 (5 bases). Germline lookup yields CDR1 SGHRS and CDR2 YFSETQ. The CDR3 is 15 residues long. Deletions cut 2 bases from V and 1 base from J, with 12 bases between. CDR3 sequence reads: CASSLGPAGQETQYF. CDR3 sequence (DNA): TGCGCCAGCAGCTTAGGCCCGGCGGGCCAAGAGACCCAGTACTTC.

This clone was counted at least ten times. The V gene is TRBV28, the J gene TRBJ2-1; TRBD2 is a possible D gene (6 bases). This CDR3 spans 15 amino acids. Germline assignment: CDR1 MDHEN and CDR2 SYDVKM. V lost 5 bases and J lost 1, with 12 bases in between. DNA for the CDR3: TGTGCCAGCAGTAATTCGGGAGAGTCCTACAATGAGCAGTTCTTC. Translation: CASSNSGESYNEQFF.